This passage covers 19 T cell receptor beta chains from one sample sequenced in a study of T cells in Graves' hyperthyroidism and ophthalmopathy. RNA transcripts gave rise to amplified TCR beta CDR3 regions. HTBI primers were used for first-round RT-PCR of the TCR CDR3. TCRdb fed the multiplex PCR reads into MiXCR, producing one record per CDR3 protein. The profile shows around 700,000 distinct CDR3 sequences, 35% of them singletons. The sample was blood. The source is a woman in her forties with Graves' hyperthyroidism.

The chain carries TRBV7-9 and TRBJ1-1; D call uncertain. V lost 3 bases to trimming and J lost 1 base, with 12 bases between them. The germline CDR1 and CDR2 sequences are SEHNR and FQNEAQ (reference sequence). The CDR3 has 15 residues. The chain's CDR3 is CASSLAPWGNTEAFF. CDR3 nucleotides: TGTGCCAGCAGCTTGGCCCCTTGGGGGAACACTGAAGCTTTCTTT.

This clonotype has only a few counts. The rearrangement links TRBV20-1 to TRBJ2-7; D possibly corresponds to TRBD1 (6 bases). Trimming removed 6 bases at V and 1 base at J, with 16 bases between. This CDR3 is built from 14 residues. Germline V gives CDR1 DFQATT, CDR2 SNEGSKA (reference sequence). CDR3 in DNA: TGCAGTGCGACACTACAGGGTAGATCCTACGAGCAGTACTTC. Its protein product is CSATLQGRSYEQYF.

This clonotype has at least ten counts. J is TRBJ1-6 and V is TRBV25-1; TRBD1 matches at 9 bases. CDR1 and CDR2 from the germline V gene are MGHDK and SYGVNS. The trim removed 4 bases at V and 7 bases at J, leaving 5 bases unmatched. This CDR3 is 15 amino acids long. This CDR3 is CASSVQGAGNSPLHF. CDR3 nucleotides: TGTGCCAGCAGTGTACAGGGGGCGGGGAATTCACCCCTCCACTTT.

This sequence joins TRBV10-3 and TRBJ2-1; TRBD2 agrees at 10 bases. Losses at the gene ends were 4 bases for V and 7 bases for J; bases not matched to a gene: 7. This CDR3 has 15 amino acids. In germline, CDR1 is ENHRY, CDR2 SYGVKD. The CDR3 DNA follows: TGTGCCATCAGTGGGGGACTAGCGATCACGAATGAGCAGTTCTTC. Its protein product is CAISGGLAITNEQFF.

The chain joins TRBV7-2 to TRBJ1-2; the match to TRBD1 covers 8 bases. Germline loops: CDR1 SGHTA, CDR2 FQGNSA. The CDR3 spans 13 residues. Unmatched junction bases numbered 7, after V lost 6 bases and J lost 7 bases. CDR3 protein: CASRDRASRGYTF. The CDR3 nucleotides are TGTGCCAGCAGGGACAGGGCCTCCCGTGGCTACACCTTC.

A word on this clonotype: This sequence may be a read error, since a much larger clone differs from it by one base. This chain joins TRBV4-1 and TRBJ1-5; D is possibly TRBD1 (5 bases). Germline V gene lookup returns CDR1 MGHRA and CDR2 YSYEKL. The length of the CDR3 is 15 residues. The CDR3: CASSQAGNSNQLQHF. In DNA, the CDR3 is TGCGCCAGCAGCCAAGCAGGGAATAGCAATCAGCTCCAGCATTTT.

The chain combines TRBV4-3 with TRBJ1-4, with D uncertain. V lost 4 bases and J 7 bases, leaving 16 bases between the germline ends. CDR1 and CDR2 from the germline V gene are LGHNA and YSLEER. The CDR3 length is 15 residues. Here the CDR3 reads CASSPQEGTSEKLFF. CDR3 in DNA: TGCGCCAGCAGCCCTCAGGAGGGAACGAGTGAAAAACTGTTTTTT.

The chain couples TRBV3-1 to TRBJ2-5; D remains ambiguous. The V end was cut by 6 bases, the J end by 3 bases, with 5 bases between. There are 11 residues in the CDR3. CDR1 and CDR2 (germline): LGHDT, YNNKEL (reference sequence). The DNA of the CDR3 is TGTGCCAGCAGATCCAAAGAGACCCAGTACTTC. Translation: CASRSKETQYF.

The V and J genes are TRBV3-1 and TRBJ1-4, with D hard to call. In germline, CDR1 is LGHDT, CDR2 YNNKEL (reference sequence). The CDR3 sequence is 11 residues long. V was trimmed by 4 bases and J by 10 bases, leaving 7 bases between them. The CDR3 protein is CASSRSGKLFF. The CDR3 coding sequence is TGTGCCAGCAGCCGGAGCGGAAAACTGTTTTTT.

CDR3 region: CASSYSSNRGPQPQHF. CDR3 bases: TGTGCCAGCAGTTACTCGAGTAACAGGGGGCCTCAGCCCCAGCATTTT. J is TRBJ1-5 and V is TRBV12-3 or TRBV12-4; TRBD1 matches 9 bases. The trim removed 4 bases at V and 6 bases at J, leaving 10 bases unmatched. There are 16 residues in the CDR3.

This CDR3 reads CASSTRVAYEQYF. CDR3 nucleotide sequence: TGTGCCAGCAGTACCCGGGTAGCCTACGAGCAGTACTTC. The chain carries TRBV6-2 or TRBV6-3 and TRBJ2-7; D gene unclear. Germline CDR1 is MNHEY and CDR2 is SVGEGT. The CDR3 spans 13 residues. Between the trimmed V and J ends, which lost 5 bases and 2 bases, there was a span of 10 bases.

This clonotype has at least ten counts. This CDR3 reads CSAREGLGGQPQHF. The CDR3, as DNA: TGCAGTGCTAGAGAGGGCCTCGGAGGTCAGCCCCAGCATTTT. The J gene is TRBJ1-5, the V gene TRBV20-1; D is ambiguous. Trimming stripped 0 bases from V and 6 bases from J, with 12 bases between. CDR3 size: 14 residues. Germline V gives CDR1 DFQATT, CDR2 SNEGSKA (reference sequence).

The table lists this clonotype with a few counts. The rearrangement joins TRBV3-1 to TRBJ1-1, with a weak D call TRBD1 (5 bases). Germline CDR1 LGHDT, CDR2 YNNKEL (reference sequence). V was trimmed by 6 bases and J by 0 bases, leaving 14 bases between them. CDR3 size: 15 residues. The DNA of the CDR3 is TGTGCCAGCAGGCTCACAGGAGACATGAACACTGAAGCTTTCTTT. Translated: CASRLTGDMNTEAFF. Together with reference TRBV3-1 and TRBJ1-1, the CDR3 gives the full variable domain: DTAVSQTPKYLVTQMGNDKSIKCEQNLGHDTMYWYKQDSKKFLKIMFSYNNKELIINETVPNRFSPKSPDKAHLNLHINSLELGDSAVYFCASRLTGDMNTEAFFGQGTRLTVV.

This clonotype was picked up many times. The chain carries TRBV29-1 and TRBJ2-7; TRBD2 matches at 7 bases. Germline values: CDR1 SQVTM, CDR2 ANQGSEA. V dropped 7 bases and J dropped 0; count of bases not matched to a gene: 9. This CDR3 has 14 amino acids. The CDR3 bases are TGCAGCGCATCGCGGGAGACCCACTCCTACGAGCAGTACTTC. Protein sequence: CSASRETHSYEQYF.

Concerning this clonotype: The germline gene is not matched at one end of the junction; a read error may be the cause. The chain is built from TRBV24-1 and TRBJ1-5; D unclear. Germline loops: CDR1 KGHDR, CDR2 SFDVKD. This CDR3 has 16 residues. As DNA, the CDR3 is TGTGCCAGCAGTCCCCAATGGGGTGCGAGCAATCAGCCCCAGCATTTT. Translation gives CASSPQWGASNQPQHF.

This clonotype was seen at least ten times. The gene calls are TRBV19 and TRBJ1-1; D is unclear. In germline, CDR1 is LNHDA, CDR2 SQIVND (reference sequence). This CDR3 is built from 11 residues. V was shortened by 5 bases and J by 10 bases, with 11 bases between the two germline ends. CDR3 in amino acids: CASSPNWGAFF. The DNA of the CDR3 is TGTGCCAGTAGTCCCAACTGGGGAGCTTTCTTT.

This clonotype was detected ten times or more. CDR3: CASSLGPTWTGANVLTF. The CDR3 coding sequence is TGTGCCAGCAGCTTAGGGCCCACATGGACTGGGGCCAACGTCCTGACTTTC. The chain links TRBV7-8 to TRBJ2-6; D is unresolved. This CDR3 contains 17 residues. Germline lookup yields CDR1 SGHVS and CDR2 FQNEAQ. Trimming took off 1 base at V and 2 bases at J, with 12 bases between the two ends.

The V gene is TRBV10-3, the J gene TRBJ1-1; TRBD1 agrees at 9 bases. From germline, CDR1 is ENHRY and CDR2 SYGVKD. The ends lost 5 bases at V and 5 bases at J; junction bases unmatched: 6. The CDR3 extends over 14 amino acids. CDR3 nucleotides: TGTGCCATCAGTTTGACAGGGGGGTTGACTGAAGCTTTCTTT. It encodes CAISLTGGLTEAFF.

The chain combines TRBV5-6 with TRBJ1-1; D possibly corresponds to TRBD1 (6 bases). Germline V gene sequence: CDR1 SGHDT, CDR2 YYEEEE. Trimming pared 4 bases from V and 4 bases from J, leaving 17 bases between. This CDR3 has 15 amino acids. The CDR3 nucleotides read TGTGCCAGCAGCCAAGGTACCGGGACAAGCACTGAAGCTTTCTTT. Residues: CASSQGTGTSTEAFF.